The next 15 T cell receptor beta chains were all read from a single sample in a study of control samples from healthy donors and cancer patients. Profiling relied on immunoSEQ multiplex PCR, and the TCRdb table lists in-frame clones only, not all of them. This table holds roughly 49,000 clones, approximately 92% found once. The sequencing sample was made of PBMCs. The receptors come from a man aged 25-40 years with colorectal cancer.

This clone was found once. This sample also contains other DNA sequences that code for the same CDR3. The chain carries TRBV29-1 and TRBJ1-2, with 7 bases lining up with TRBD1. Germline V gene data show CDR1 as SQVTM and CDR2 as ANQGSEA. V was clipped by 6 bases and J by 4 bases; unmatched bases: 5. The CDR3 loop spans 12 amino acids. The CDR3 region has the DNA TGCAGCGTCGGGGACAGTGGCTATGGCTACACCTTC. It encodes CSVGDSGYGYTF.

The chain carries TRBV2 and TRBJ2-3; the match to TRBD2 covers 10 bases. CDR1 SNHLY and CDR2 FYNNEI come from the germline V gene. Unmatched junction bases numbered 6, after V lost 1 base and J lost 2 bases. CDR3 size: 17 residues. The CDR3 DNA is TGTGCCAGCAGTGAAGGGGTAGCGGGGGGCATCACAGATACGCAGTATTTT. Translated: CASSEGVAGGITDTQYF.

The V and J genes are TRBV28 and TRBJ2-1, with D unclear. The germline CDR1 and CDR2 sequences are MDHEN and SYDVKM. The CDR3 extends over 12 amino acids. Trimming took off 5 bases at V and 10 bases at J, with 12 bases between the two ends. The CDR3 loop is CASSPPRVEQFF. The DNA of the CDR3 is TGTGCCAGCAGTCCCCCCCGGGTCGAGCAGTTCTTC.

CDR3 amino acids: CAWSRVAGANTEAFF. The CDR3 nucleotides read TGTGCCTGGAGCCGGGTGGCAGGGGCAAACACTGAAGCTTTCTTT. The chain uses TRBV30 and TRBJ1-1; a possible D gene is TRBD1 (6 bases). The germline CDR1 and CDR2 sequences are GTSNPN and SVGIG (reference sequence). The CDR3 spans 15 residues. V lost 3 bases to trimming and J lost 2 bases, with 16 bases between them.

The V gene is TRBV19, the J gene TRBJ2-3, with 7 positions matching TRBD2. V lost 7 bases and J lost 3; bases outside the gene matches: 13. In germline, CDR1 is LNHDA, CDR2 SQIVND (reference sequence). The CDR3 extends over 16 amino acids. CDR3 nucleotides: TGTGCCAGTACCCCCAGGCGGGCGGGGGAGACAGATACGCAGTATTTT. Translation gives CASTPRRAGETDTQYF.

The chain is built from TRBV5-1 and TRBJ1-2; D unclear. CDR3 length: 14 residues. Germline V gives CDR1 SGHRS, CDR2 YFSETQ. V was shortened by 1 base and J by 5 bases, with 12 bases between the two germline ends. The CDR3 nucleotides read TGCGCCAGCAGCTTGCTCTTCGGCGAGTATGGCTACACCTTC. It codes for CASSLLFGEYGYTF.

In DNA, the CDR3 is TGTGCCAGCAGCTTCCAAGACAGGCCCAATTCACCCCTCCACTTT. It is translated as CASSFQDRPNSPLHF. The chain is built from TRBV7-8 and TRBJ1-6; D may be TRBD1 (6 bases). The CDR3 runs to 15 residues. Germline V gives CDR1 SGHVS, CDR2 FQNEAQ. Between the trimmed V and J ends, which lost 3 bases and 7 bases, there was a span of 13 bases.

The chain employs TRBV5-6 and TRBJ1-3; 10 bases are a match to TRBD1. Germline CDR1 is SGHDT and CDR2 is YYEEEE. J gave up 4 bases and V 2 bases, and 3 bases lay outside the gene matches. The CDR3 is 15 amino acids. In nucleotides, the CDR3 is TGTGCCAGCAGCTTTGACAGGGGGCTCGGAAACACCATATATTTT. This codes for CASSFDRGLGNTIYF.

This chain uses TRBV18 with TRBJ1-1; D remains ambiguous. The CDR3 loop spans 15 amino acids. V lost 5 bases and J lost 6, with 19 bases in between. CDR1 is KGHSH, CDR2 LQKENI, per germline. The CDR3 is CASSNSQGQVAEAFF. The CDR3, as DNA: TGTGCCAGCTCAAATTCCCAAGGGCAGGTTGCTGAAGCTTTCTTT.

The chain carries TRBV6-5 and TRBJ2-3; no reliable D call. The CDR3 runs to 12 residues. From germline, CDR1 is MNHEY and CDR2 SVGAGI. V dropped 11 bases and J dropped 2 bases, with 11 bases sitting between them. CDR3 nucleotides: TGTGCCCTGACAAGGACCACAGATACGCAGTATTTT. Amino acids: CALTRTTDTQYF.

V usage is TRBV19 and J usage is TRBJ1-3, with 9 nucleotides matching TRBD1. Germline loops: CDR1 LNHDA, CDR2 SQIVND (reference sequence). This CDR3 has 13 amino acids. The trim removed 9 bases at V and 2 bases at J, leaving 2 bases unmatched. The CDR3 nucleotides are TGTGCCAGCCGGGACAGGGCTGGAAACACCATATATTTT. Protein: CASRDRAGNTIYF.

The chain links TRBV7-2 to TRBJ1-5; maybe TRBD1 (5 bases). The length of the CDR3 is 12 residues. Germline CDR1 reads SGHTA; CDR2 reads FQGNSA. The V end was cut by 7 bases, the J end by 7 bases, with 11 bases between. CDR3 protein: CASNSQGQPQHF. CDR3 nucleotide sequence: TGTGCCAGCAACTCCCAGGGCCAGCCCCAGCATTTT.

V is TRBV5-4 and J is TRBJ2-2; tentative D call: TRBD1 (5 bases). CDR1 is SGHNT and CDR2 is YYREEE in the germline V gene (reference sequence). V was clipped by 4 bases and J by 4 bases, with 14 bases between them. The CDR3 has 15 residues. The CDR3 protein is CASSLDPGATGELFF. The CDR3, as DNA: TGTGCCAGCAGCCTGGACCCTGGGGCCACCGGGGAGCTGTTTTTT.

The chain is built from TRBV18 and TRBJ1-1, with 8 bases lining up with TRBD1. V was clipped by 5 bases and J by 5 bases; unmatched bases: 4. The V gene's germline CDR1 is KGHSH and CDR2 LQKENI. CDR3 length: 13 amino acids. The CDR3: CASSSTGGTEAFF. The CDR3, as DNA: TGTGCCAGCTCATCAACAGGGGGTACTGAAGCTTTCTTT.

The rearrangement links TRBV6-6 to TRBJ2-7, with D perhaps TRBD1 or TRBD2 (6 bases each). The V end was cut by 7 bases, the J end by 0 bases, with 13 bases between. Germline CDR1 is MNHNY and CDR2 is SVGAGI (reference sequence). The CDR3 loop spans 14 amino acids. The CDR3 nucleotides read TGTGCCAGCACCTGGGGGGCAGACTCCTACGAGCAGTACTTC. It codes for CASTWGADSYEQYF.